A selection of T cell receptor beta chains follows, all from one sample in a study of technical replicates of blood from several donors. Clones were sequenced by immunoSEQ multiplex PCR, and TCRdb holds only the in-frame ones, with some missing. The sample carries roughly 71,000 clones, 85% to 95% recorded once. The sequencing sample was made of T cells isolated from PBMCs. The source is a human donor in good health. Each CDR3 is given with its conserved first and last residue. Each record gives: V gene, clone size, J gene, D gene, CDR3 DNA, CDR3 protein. The D gene is left open where the match is weak. Some rows mark clone size as missing; the rest say once, few, many or name a class of expanded clone.

TRBV7-8	-	TRBJ1-2	-	TGTGCCAGCAGCTTAGCGGCCAGGAGGCTAGCCTATGGCTACACCTTC	CASSLAARRLAYGYTF
TRBV7-3	few	TRBJ2-7	TRBD1	TGTGCCAGCAGCCCTGGACAGGAAGGAGAGCAGTACTTC	CASSPGQEGEQYF
TRBV7-9	-	TRBJ1-2	TRBD1	TGTGCCAGCAGCCCGACAGGGAGAGTTTACTATGGCTACACCTTC	CASSPTGRVYYGYTF
TRBV30	-	TRBJ2-7	TRBD2	TGTGCCTGCCGCCACCTGGGGCGGGAGTCCAACGAGCAGTACTTC	CACRHLGRESNEQYF
TRBV11-3	-	TRBJ2-1	-	TGTGCCAGCAGCTTATTCGCGGGGAACAATGAGCAGTTCTTC	CASSLFAGNNEQFF
TRBV6-5	-	TRBJ2-2	-	TGTGCCACCGGCCGTTCGGGCACCGGGGAGCTGTTTTTT	CATGRSGTGELFF
TRBV5-4	-	TRBJ1-2	TRBD1	TGTGCCAGCAGTTACGCGTACAGGGGAAAGACTTCCTTC	CASSYAYRGKTSF
TRBV6-5	-	TRBJ2-3	-	TGTGCCAGCAGGTCGCGCGATACGCAGTATTTT	CASRSRDTQYF
TRBV14	-	TRBJ2-5	-	TGTGCCAGCAGCAACAGACAGACGAAACAAGAGACCCAGTACTTC	CASSNRQTKQETQYF
TRBV28	-	TRBJ2-6	TRBD1	TGTGCCAGCAGTCCGGGGACAGAGGGGGCCAACGTCCTGACTTTC	CASSPGTEGANVLTF